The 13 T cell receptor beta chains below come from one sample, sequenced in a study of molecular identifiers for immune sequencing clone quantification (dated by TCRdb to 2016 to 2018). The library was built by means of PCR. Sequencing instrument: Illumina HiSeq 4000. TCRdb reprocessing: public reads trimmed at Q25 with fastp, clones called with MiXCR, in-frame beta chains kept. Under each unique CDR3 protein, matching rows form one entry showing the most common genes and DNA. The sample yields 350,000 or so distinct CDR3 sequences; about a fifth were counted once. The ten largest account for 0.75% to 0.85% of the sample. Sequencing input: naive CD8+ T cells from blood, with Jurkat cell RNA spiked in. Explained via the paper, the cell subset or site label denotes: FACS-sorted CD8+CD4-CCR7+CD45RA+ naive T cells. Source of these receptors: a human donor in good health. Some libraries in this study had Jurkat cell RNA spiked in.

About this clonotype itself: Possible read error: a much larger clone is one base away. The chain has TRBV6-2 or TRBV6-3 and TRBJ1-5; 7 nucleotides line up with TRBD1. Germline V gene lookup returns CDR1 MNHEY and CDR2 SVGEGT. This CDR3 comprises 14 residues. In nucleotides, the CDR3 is TGTGCCACCAGTTATCTAGGGGGCAGTCAGCCCCAGCATTTT. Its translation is CATSYLGGSQPQHF.

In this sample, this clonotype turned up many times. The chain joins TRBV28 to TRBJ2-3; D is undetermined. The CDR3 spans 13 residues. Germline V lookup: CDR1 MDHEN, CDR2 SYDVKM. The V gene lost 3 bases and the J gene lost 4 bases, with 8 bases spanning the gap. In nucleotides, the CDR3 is TGTGCCAGCAGTTTTCCTCCCCCAGATACGCAGTATTTT. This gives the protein CASSFPPPDTQYF.

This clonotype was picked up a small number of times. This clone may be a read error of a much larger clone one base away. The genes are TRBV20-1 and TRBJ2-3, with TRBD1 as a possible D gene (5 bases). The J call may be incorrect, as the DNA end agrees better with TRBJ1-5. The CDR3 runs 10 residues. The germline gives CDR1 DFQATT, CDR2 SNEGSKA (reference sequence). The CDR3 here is CSRGADTQHF. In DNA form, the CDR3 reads TGCAGTCGCGGGGCAGATACGCAGCATTTT.

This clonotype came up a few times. CDR3 sequence (DNA): TGTGCCACCAGCCCAGGGAGGTACCAAGAGACCCAGTACTTC. Its protein is CATSPGRYQETQYF. The V call is TRBV15, the J call TRBJ2-5; D might be TRBD2 (6 bases). This CDR3 is built from 14 residues. V was shortened by 5 bases and J by 0 bases, with 10 bases between the two germline ends. Germline CDR1 LNHNV, CDR2 YYDKDF (reference sequence).

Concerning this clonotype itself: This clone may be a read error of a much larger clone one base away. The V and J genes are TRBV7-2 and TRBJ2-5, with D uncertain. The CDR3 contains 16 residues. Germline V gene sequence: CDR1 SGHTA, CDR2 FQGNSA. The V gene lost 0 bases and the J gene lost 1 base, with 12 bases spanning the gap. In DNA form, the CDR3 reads TGTGCCAGCAGCTTAGCGGTGACAAGTATCCAAGAGACCCAGTACTTC. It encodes CASSLAVTSIQETQYF.

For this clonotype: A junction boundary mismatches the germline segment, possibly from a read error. CDR3 coding DNA: TGCAGCGGAAGGATCCGACCACGCACAGATGCGCAGTATTTT. It yields the protein CSGRIRPRTDAQYF. The chain joins TRBV29-1 to TRBJ2-3; D gene unclear. There are 14 residues in the CDR3. Germline V CDR1 and CDR2: SQVTM, ANQGSEA.

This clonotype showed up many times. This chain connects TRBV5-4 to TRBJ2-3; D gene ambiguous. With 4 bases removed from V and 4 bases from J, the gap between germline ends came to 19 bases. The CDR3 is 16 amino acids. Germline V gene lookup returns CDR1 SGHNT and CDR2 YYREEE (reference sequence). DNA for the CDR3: TGTGCCAGCAGCCGTCCCGGTTGGCTTGACGCAGATACGCAGTATTTT. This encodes CASSRPGWLDADTQYF.

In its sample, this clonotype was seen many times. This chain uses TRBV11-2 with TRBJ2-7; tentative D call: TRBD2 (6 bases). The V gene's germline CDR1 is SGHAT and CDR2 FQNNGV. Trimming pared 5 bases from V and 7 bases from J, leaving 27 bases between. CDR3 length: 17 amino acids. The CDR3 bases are TGTGCCAGCAGCCCCGAAACCCTTCGGTACGGAGGGCAGGAGCAGTACTTC. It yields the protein CASSPETLRYGGQEQYF.

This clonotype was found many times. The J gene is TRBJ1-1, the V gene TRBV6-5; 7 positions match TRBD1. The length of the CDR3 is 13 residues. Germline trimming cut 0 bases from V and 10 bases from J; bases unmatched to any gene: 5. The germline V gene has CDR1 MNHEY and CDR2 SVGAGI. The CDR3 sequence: CASSYSGSGGAFF. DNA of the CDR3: TGTGCCAGCAGTTACTCGGGGTCAGGGGGAGCTTTCTTT.

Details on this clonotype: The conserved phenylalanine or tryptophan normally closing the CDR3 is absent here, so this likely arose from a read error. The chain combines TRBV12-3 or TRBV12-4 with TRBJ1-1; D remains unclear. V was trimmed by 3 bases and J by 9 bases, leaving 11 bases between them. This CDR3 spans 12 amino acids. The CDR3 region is CASSFDLAKAFS. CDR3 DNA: TGTGCCAGCAGTTTTGATCTTGCGAAAGCTTTCTCT.

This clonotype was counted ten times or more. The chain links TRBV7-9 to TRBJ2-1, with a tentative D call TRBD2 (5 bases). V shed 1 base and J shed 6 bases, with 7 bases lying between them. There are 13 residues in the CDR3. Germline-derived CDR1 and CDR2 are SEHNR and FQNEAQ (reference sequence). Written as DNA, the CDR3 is TGTGCCAGCAGCTTAGTTACTAGCAATGAGCAGTTCTTC. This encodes CASSLVTSNEQFF.

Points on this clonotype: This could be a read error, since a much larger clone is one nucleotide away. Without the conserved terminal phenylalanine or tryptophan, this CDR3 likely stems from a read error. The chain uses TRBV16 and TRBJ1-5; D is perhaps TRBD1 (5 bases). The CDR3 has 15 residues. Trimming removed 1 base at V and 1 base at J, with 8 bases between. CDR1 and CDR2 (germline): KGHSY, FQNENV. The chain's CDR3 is CASSQLEGSNQPQHS. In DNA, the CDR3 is TGTGCCAGCAGCCAATTAGAGGGGAGCAATCAGCCCCAGCATTCT.

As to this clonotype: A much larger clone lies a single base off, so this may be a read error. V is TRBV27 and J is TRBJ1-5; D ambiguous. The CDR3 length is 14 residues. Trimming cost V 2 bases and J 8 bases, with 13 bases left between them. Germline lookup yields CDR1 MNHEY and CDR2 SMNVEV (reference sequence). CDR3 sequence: CASSLAGQVEPQHF. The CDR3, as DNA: TGTGCCAGCAGTTTAGCGGGCCAGGTAGAGCCCCAGCATTTT.